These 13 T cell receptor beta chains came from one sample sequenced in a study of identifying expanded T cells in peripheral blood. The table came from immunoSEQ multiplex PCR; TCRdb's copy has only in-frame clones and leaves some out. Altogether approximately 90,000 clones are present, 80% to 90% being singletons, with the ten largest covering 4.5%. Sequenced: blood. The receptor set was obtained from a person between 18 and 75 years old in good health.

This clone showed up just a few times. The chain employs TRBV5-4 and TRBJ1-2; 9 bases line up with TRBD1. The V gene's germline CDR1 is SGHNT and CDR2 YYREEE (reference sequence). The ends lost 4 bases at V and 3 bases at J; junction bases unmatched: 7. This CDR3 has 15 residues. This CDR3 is CASSAEDRGYYGYTF. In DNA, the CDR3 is TGTGCCAGCAGCGCAGAGGACAGGGGCTACTATGGCTACACCTTC.

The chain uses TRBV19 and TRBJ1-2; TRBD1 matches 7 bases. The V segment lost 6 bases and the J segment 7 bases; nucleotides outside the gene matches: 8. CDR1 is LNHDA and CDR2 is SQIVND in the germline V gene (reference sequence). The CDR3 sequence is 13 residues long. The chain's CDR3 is CASRPTGFFGYTF. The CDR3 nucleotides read TGTGCCAGTAGACCGACAGGGTTTTTTGGCTACACCTTC.

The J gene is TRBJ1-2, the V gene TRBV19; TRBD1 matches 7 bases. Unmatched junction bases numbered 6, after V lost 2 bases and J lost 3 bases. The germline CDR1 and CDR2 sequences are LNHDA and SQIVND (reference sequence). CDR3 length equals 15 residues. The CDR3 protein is CASSIIRGGHYGYTF. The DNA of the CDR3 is TGTGCCAGTAGTATAATCAGGGGGGGACACTATGGCTACACCTTC.

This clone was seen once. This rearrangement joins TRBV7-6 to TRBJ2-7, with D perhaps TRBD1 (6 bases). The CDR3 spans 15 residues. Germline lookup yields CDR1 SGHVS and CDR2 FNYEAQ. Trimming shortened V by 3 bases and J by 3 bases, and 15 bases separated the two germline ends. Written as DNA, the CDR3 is TGTGCCAGCAGCTTTTCGACAGGACTGGACTACGAGCAGTACTTC. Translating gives CASSFSTGLDYEQYF.

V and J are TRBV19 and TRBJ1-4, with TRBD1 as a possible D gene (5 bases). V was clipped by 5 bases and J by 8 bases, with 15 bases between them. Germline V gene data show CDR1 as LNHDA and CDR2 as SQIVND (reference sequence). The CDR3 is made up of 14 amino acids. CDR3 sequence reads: CASSVQRGDEKLFF. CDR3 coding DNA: TGTGCCAGTAGTGTTCAGCGGGGCGACGAAAAACTGTTTTTT.

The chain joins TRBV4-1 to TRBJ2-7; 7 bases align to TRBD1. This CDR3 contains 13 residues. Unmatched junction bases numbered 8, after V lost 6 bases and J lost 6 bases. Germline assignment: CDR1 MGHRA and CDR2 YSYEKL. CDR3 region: CASSLEGAGEQYF. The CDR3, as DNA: TGCGCCAGCAGTCTTGAGGGGGCGGGCGAGCAGTACTTC.

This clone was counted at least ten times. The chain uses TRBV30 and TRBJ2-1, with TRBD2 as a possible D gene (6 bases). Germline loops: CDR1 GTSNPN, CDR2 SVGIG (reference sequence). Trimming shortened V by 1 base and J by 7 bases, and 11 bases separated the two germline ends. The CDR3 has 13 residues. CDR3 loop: CAWSGDSMNEQFF. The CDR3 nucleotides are TGTGCCTGGAGTGGGGACTCCATGAATGAGCAGTTCTTC.

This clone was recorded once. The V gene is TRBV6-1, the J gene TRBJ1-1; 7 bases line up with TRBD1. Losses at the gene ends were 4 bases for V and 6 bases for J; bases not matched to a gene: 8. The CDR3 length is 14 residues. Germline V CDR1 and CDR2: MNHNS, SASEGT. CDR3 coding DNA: TGTGCCAGCAGTGTGACAGGGAGTGTTCCTGAAGCTTTCTTT. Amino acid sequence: CASSVTGSVPEAFF.

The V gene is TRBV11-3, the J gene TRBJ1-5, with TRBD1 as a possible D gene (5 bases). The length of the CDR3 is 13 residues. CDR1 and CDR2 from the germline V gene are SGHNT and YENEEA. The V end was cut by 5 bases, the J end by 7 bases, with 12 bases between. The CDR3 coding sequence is TGTGCCAGCAGCCTGGGACCGGAACAGCCCCAGCATTTT. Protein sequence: CASSLGPEQPQHF.

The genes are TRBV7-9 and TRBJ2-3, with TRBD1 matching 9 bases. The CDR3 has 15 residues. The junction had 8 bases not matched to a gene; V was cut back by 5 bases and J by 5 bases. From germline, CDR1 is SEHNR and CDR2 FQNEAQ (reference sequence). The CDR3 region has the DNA TGTGCCAGCAGCCAGGGACAGGGTGTGATAGATACGCAGTATTTT. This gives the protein CASSQGQGVIDTQYF.

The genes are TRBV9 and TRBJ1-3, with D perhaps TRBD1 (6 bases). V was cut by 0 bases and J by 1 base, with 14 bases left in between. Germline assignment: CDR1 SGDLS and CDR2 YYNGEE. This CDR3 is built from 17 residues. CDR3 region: CASSVGGGRGSGNTIYF. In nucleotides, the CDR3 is TGTGCCAGCAGCGTAGGCGGCGGCAGGGGTTCTGGAAACACCATATATTTT.

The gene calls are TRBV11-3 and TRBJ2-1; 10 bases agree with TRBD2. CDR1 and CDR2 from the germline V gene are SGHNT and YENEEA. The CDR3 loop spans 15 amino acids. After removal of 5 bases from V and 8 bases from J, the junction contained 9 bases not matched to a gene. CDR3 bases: TGTGCCAGCAGCATAGCGGGGGGCGCTCCTTATGAGCAGTTCTTC. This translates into CASSIAGGAPYEQFF.

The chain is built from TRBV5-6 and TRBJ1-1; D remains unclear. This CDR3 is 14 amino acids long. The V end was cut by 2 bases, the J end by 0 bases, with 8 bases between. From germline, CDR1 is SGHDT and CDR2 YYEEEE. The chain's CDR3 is CASSFVTVNTEAFF. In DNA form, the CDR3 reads TGTGCCAGCAGCTTTGTAACAGTGAACACTGAAGCTTTCTTT.